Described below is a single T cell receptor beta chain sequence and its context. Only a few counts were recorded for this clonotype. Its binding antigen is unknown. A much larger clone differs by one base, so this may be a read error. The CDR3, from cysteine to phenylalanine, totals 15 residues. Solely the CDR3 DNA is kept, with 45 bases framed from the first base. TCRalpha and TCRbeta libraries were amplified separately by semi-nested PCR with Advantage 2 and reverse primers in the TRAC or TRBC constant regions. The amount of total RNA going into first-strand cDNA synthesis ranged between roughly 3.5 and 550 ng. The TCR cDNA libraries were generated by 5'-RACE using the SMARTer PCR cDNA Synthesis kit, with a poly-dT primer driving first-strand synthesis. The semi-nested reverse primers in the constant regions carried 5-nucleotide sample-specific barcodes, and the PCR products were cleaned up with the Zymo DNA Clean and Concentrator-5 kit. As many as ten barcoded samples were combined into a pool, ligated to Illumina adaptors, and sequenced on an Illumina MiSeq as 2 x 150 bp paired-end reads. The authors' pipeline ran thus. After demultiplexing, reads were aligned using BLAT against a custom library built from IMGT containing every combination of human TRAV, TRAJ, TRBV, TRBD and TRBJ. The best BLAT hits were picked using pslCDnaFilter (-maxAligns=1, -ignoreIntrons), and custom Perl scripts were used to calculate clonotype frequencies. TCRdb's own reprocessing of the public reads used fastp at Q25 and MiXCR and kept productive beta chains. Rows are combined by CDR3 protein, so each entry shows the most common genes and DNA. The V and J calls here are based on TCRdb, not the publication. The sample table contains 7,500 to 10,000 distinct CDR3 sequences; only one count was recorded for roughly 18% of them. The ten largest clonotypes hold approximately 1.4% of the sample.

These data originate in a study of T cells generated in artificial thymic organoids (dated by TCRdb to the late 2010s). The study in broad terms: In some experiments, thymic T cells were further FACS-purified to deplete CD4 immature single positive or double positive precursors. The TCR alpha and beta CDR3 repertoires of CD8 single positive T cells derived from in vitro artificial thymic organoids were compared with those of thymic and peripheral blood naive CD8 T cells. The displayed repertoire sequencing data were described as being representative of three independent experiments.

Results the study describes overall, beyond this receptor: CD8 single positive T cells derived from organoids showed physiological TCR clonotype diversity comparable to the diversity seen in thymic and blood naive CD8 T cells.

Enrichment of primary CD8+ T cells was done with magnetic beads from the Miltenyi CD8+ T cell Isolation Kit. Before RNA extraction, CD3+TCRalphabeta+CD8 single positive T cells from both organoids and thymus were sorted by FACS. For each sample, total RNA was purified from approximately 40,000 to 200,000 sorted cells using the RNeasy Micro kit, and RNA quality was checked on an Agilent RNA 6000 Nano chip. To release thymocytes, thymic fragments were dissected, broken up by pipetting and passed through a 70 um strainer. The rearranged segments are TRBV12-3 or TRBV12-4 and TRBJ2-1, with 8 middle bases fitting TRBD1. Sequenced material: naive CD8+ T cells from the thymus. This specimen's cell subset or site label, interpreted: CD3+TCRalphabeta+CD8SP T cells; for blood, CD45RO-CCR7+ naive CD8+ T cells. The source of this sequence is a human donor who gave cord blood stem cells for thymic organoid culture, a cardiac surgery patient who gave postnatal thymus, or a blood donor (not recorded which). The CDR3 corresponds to CASTIHRDRYNEQLF. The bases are TGTGCCAGCACCATACACCGGGACAGGTACAATGAGCAGCTCTTC.